The 5 T cell receptor beta chains reported below all come from one sample, sequenced in a study of sequential checkpoint blockade in melanoma. Described treatment: randomized to nivolumab then ipilimumab (arm A) or the reverse (arm B). The assay was immunoSEQ multiplex PCR, and TCRdb's table has in-frame clones only and misses some. The sample lists approximately 18,000 clones; over 55% were seen once. The sequencing here drew on CD8+ T cells sorted from blood (inferred from file names), taken from a patient given nivolumab and ipilimumab in sequence. These receptors all come from a human donor with melanoma.

The CDR3 DNA reads TGTGCCAGCAGCGCGAGGACTAGCGGGGTCGAGCAGTACTTC. Its translation: CASSARTSGVEQYF. This chain uses TRBV6-5 with TRBJ2-7; 12 bases fit TRBD2. The CDR3 is 14 amino acids. CDR1 is MNHEY and CDR2 is SVGAGI in the germline V gene. The V segment lost 6 bases and the J segment 6 bases; nucleotides outside the gene matches: 6.

This chain joins TRBV6-5 and TRBJ2-7; 9 nucleotides agree with TRBD1. V shed 2 bases, J shed 7 bases, and the junction held 6 bases outside the gene matches. Germline V CDR1 and CDR2: MNHEY, SVGAGI. The CDR3 is 14 residues long. The CDR3 DNA is TGTGCCAGCAGTTACCCCAGGACAGGGGAAGAGCAGTACTTC. Residues: CASSYPRTGEEQYF.

Only a few counts were recorded for this clone. The chain combines TRBV21-1 with TRBJ1-5. TRBV21-1 is labeled a pseudogene. The CDR3 is 14 residues long. The CDR3: CASSQVGGVQPQHF. The CDR3 DNA reads as TGTGCCAGCAGCCAAGTGGGGGGTGTTCAGCCCCAGCATTTT.

The V gene is TRBV7-9, the J gene TRBJ1-1; D perhaps matches TRBD1 (6 bases). CDR1 and CDR2 from the germline V gene are SEHNR and FQNEAQ (reference sequence). This CDR3 contains 17 residues. Trimming stripped 2 bases from V and 5 bases from J, with 21 bases between. CDR3 in amino acids: CASSLLGWGQGDTEAFF. Here the CDR3 DNA reads TGTGCCAGCAGCTTATTGGGTTGGGGACAAGGGGATACTGAAGCTTTCTTT.

The V gene is TRBV28, the J gene TRBJ2-7, with D perhaps matching TRBD2 (6 bases). The CDR3 spans 14 residues. Germline values: CDR1 MDHEN, CDR2 SYDVKM. V lost 3 bases and J 4 bases, leaving 13 bases between the germline ends. CDR3 coding DNA: TGTGCCAGCAGTTTTAGCGGTGGGGATTACGAGCAGTACTTC. It encodes CASSFSGGDYEQYF.